This TCR beta chain was sequenced in a study of cytotoxic CD8 clonotypes in ibrutinib-treated CLL. V lost 0 bases to trimming and J lost 0 bases, with 9 bases between them. The CDR3 extends over 15 amino acids. CDR1 MNHEY and CDR2 SVGAGI come from the germline V gene. Using immunoSEQ multiplex PCR, the repertoire was profiled, and TCRdb retains in-frame clones only, with some absent. The sample records about 84,000 clones, about 86% being singletons. The sequence came from a human donor with chronic lymphocytic leukemia. The rearrangement uses TRBV6-5 and TRBJ2-7; D might be TRBD1 (5 bases). The specimen comprised PBMCs, sampled before ibrutinib treatment. CDR3 bases: TGTGCCAGCAGTTACTCTGGGGCAAGCTCCTACGAGCAGTACTTC. Its protein is CASSYSGASSYEQYF.